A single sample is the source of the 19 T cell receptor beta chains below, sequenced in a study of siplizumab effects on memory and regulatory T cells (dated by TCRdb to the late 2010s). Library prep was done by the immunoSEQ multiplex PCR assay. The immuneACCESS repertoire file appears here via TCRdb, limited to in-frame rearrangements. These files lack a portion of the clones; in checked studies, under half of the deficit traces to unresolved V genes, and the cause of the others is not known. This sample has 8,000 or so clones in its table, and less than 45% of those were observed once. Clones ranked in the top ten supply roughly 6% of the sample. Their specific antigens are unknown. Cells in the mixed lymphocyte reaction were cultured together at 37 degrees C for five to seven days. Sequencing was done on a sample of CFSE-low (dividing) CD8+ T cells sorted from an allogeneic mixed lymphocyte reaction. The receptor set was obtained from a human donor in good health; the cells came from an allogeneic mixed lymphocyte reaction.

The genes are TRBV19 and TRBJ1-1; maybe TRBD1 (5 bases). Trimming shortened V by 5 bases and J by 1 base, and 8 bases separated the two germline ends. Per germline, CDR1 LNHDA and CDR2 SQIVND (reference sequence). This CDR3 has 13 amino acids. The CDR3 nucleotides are TGTGCCAGTAGTTTGACAGCGAACACTGAAGCTTTCTTT. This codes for CASSLTANTEAFF.

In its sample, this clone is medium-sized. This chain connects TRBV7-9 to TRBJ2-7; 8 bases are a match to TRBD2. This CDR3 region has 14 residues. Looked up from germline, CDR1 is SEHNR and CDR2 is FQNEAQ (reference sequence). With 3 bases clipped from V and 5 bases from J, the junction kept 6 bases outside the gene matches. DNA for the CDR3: TGTGCCAGCAGCTTCATGATTAGCGGGAACGAGCAGTACTTC. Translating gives CASSFMISGNEQYF.

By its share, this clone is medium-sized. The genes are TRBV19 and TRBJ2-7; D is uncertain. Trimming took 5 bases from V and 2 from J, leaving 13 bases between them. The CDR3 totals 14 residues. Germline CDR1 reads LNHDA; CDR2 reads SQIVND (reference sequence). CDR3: CASSALGGTYEQYF. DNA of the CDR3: TGTGCCAGTAGTGCTCTTGGCGGCACCTACGAGCAGTACTTC. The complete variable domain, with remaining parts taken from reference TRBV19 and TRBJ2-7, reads DGGITQSPKYLFRKEGQNVTLSCEQNLNHDAMYWYRQDPGQGLRLIYYSQIVNDFQKGDIAEGYSVSREKKESFPLTVTSAQKNPTAFYLCASSALGGTYEQYFGPGTRLTVT.

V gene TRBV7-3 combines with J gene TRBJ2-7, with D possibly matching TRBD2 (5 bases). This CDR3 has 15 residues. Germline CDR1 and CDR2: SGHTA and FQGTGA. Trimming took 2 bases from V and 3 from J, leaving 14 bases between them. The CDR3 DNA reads TGTGCCAGCAGCTTAGATGTGGGAGCCTTCTACGAGCAGTACTTC. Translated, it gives CASSLDVGAFYEQYF. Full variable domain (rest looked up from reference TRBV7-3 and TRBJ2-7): GAGVSQTPSNKVTEKGKYVELRCDPISGHTALYWYRQSLGQGPEFLIYFQGTGAADDSGLPNDRFFAVRPEGSVSTLKIQRTERGDSAVYLCASSLDVGAFYEQYFGPGTRLTVT.

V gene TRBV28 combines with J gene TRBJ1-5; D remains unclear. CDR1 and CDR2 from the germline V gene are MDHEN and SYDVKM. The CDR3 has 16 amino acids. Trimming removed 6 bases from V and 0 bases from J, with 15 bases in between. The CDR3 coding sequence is TGTGCCAGCAGCCAAGTCGGGCAGTATAGCAATCAGCCCCAGCATTTT. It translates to CASSQVGQYSNQPQHF. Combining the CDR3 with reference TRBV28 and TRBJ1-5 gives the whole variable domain DVKVTQSSRYLVKRTGEKVFLECVQDMDHENMFWYRQDPGLGLRLIYFSYDVKMKEKGDIPEGYSVSREKKERFSLILESASTNQTSMYLCASSQVGQYSNQPQHFGDGTRLSIL.

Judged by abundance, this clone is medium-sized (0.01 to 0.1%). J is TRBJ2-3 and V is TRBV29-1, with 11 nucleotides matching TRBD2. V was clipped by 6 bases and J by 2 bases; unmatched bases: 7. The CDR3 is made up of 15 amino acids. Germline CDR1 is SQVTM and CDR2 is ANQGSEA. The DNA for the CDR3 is TGCAGCGTCGACGCTAGCGGGAGGCTCACAGATACGCAGTATTTT. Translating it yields CSVDASGRLTDTQYF.

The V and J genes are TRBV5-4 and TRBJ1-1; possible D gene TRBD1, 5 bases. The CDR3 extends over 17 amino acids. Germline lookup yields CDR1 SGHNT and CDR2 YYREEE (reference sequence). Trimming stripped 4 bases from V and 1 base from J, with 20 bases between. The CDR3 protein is CASSQVALGRENTEAFF. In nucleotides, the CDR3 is TGTGCCAGCAGCCAAGTAGCCCTGGGACGGGAGAACACTGAAGCTTTCTTT.

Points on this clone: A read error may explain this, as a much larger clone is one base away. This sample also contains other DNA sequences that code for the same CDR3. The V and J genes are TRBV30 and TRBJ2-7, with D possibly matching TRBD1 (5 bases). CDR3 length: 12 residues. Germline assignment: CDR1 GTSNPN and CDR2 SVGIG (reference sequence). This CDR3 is CAWSVGHYEQYF. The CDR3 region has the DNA TGTGCCTGGAGTGTAGGACACTACGAACAGTACTTC.

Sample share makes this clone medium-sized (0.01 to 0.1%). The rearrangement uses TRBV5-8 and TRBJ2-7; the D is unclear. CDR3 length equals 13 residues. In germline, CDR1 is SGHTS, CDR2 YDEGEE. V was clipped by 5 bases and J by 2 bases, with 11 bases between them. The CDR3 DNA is TGTGCCAGCAGGGGCCTCCCCCCCTACGAGCAGTACTTC. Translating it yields CASRGLPPYEQYF.

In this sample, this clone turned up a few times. Here the CDR3 reads CASSQGGYEQYF. DNA for the CDR3: TGCGCCAGCAGCCAAGGGGGATACGAGCAGTACTTC. The rearrangement uses TRBV4-1 and TRBJ2-7; unclear D gene. Germline V CDR1 and CDR2: MGHRA, YSYEKL. CDR3 length equals 12 residues. V lost 1 base and J lost 4, with 5 bases in between.

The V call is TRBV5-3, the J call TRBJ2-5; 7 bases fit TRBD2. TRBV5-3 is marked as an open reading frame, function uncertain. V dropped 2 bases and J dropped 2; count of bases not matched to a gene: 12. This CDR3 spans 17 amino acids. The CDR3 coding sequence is TGTGCCAGAAGCTTCCGGGACTACCAGGCTCAACAAGAGACCCAGTACTTC. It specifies CARSFRDYQAQQETQYF.

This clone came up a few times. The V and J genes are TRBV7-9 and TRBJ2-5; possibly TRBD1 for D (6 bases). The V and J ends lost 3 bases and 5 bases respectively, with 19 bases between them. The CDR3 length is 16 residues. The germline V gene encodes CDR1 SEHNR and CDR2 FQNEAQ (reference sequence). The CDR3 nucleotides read TGTGCCAGCAGCTTTCCCCCCGTTGGGGGCGGTGAGACCCAGTACTTC. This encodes CASSFPPVGGGETQYF. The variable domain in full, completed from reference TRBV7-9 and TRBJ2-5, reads DTGVSQNPRHKITKRGQNVTFRCDPISEHNRLYWYRQTLGQGPEFLTYFQNEAQLEKSRLLSDRFSAERPKGSFSTLEIQRTEQGDSAMYLCASSFPPVGGGETQYFGPGTRLLVL.

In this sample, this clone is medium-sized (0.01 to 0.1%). The CDR3 DNA follows: TGTGCCAGCAGTTTACCCTCAGGGTACTACACCGGGGAGCTGTTTTTT. This sequence encodes CASSLPSGYYTGELFF. The rearrangement links TRBV27 to TRBJ2-2, with D tentatively TRBD1 (5 bases). Trimming removed 2 bases at V and 3 bases at J, with 13 bases between. CDR1 and CDR2 from the germline V gene are MNHEY and SMNVEV (reference sequence). This CDR3 has 16 residues.

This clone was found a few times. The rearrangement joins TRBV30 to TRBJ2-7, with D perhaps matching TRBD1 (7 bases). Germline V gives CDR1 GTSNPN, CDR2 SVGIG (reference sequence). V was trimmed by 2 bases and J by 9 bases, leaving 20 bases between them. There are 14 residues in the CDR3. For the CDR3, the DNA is TGTGCCTGGAGTACTATTAGGACAGGCGGGACGCAGTACTTC. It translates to CAWSTIRTGGTQYF.

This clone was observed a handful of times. The CDR3 is CASSPSLAGYEQYF. The CDR3 DNA reads TGCGCCAGCAGCCCCTCGCTAGCGGGCTACGAGCAGTACTTC. The chain is built from TRBV4-3 and TRBJ2-7; the match to TRBD2 covers 8 bases. Germline CDR1 is LGHNA and CDR2 is YSLEER. The CDR3 sequence is 14 residues long. V gave up 4 bases and J gave up 3 bases; unmatched junction bases: 5.

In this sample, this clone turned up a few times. CDR3 sequence (DNA): TGCGCCAGCAGCGAGCAGGGGCCTGGTTATGAGCAGTTCTTC. This gives the protein CASSEQGPGYEQFF. This chain uses TRBV4-1 with TRBJ2-1, with TRBD1 as a possible D gene (6 bases). The CDR3 sequence is 14 residues long. Germline CDR1 MGHRA, CDR2 YSYEKL. V lost 5 bases and J 8 bases, leaving 16 bases between the germline ends.

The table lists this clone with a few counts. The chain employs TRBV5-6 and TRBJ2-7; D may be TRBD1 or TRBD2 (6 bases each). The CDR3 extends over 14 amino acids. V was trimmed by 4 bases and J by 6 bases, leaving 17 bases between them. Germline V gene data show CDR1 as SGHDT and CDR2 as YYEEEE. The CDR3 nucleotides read TGTGCCAGCAGCCACGGGGGCGGAGTGGCCGAGCAGTACTTC. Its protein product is CASSHGGGVAEQYF. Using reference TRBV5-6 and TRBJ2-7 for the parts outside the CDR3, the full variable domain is DAGVTQSPTHLIKTRGQQVTLRCSPKSGHDTVSWYQQALGQGPQFIFQYYEEEERQRGNFPDRFSGHQFPNYSSELNVNALLLGDSALYLCASSHGGGVAEQYFGPGTRLTVT.

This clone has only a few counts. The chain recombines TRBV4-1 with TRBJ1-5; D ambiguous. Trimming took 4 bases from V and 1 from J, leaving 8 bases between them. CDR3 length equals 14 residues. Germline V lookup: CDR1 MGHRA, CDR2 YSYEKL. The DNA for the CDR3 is TGCGCCAGCAGCCCCGGCGGGAGCAATCAGCCCCAGCATTTT. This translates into CASSPGGSNQPQHF.

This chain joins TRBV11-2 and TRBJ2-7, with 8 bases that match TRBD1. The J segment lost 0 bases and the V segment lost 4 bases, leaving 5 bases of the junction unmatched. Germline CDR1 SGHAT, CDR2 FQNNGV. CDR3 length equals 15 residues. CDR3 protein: CASSSGQGRSYEQYF. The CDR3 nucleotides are TGTGCCAGCAGCTCCGGACAGGGCCGCTCCTACGAGCAGTACTTC.